Listed below are T cell receptor beta chains from one sample, sequenced in a study of CD4 T cells in relation to SARS-CoV-2 and coronaviruses. Data came from immunoSEQ multiplex PCR; TCRdb stores just in-frame clones and leaves some out. The sample contains about 60,000 clones, approximately 94% of which appear only once. Sequenced input: naive CD4+ T cells from PBMCs. The origin of the receptors is a human donor in good health. Both conserved end residues are part of each CDR3. A D gene is named only where the DNA matches it firmly. Only some rows state a clone size, as once, few, many or a class for expanded clones.

D gene	clone size	V gene	J gene	CDR3 length	CDR3 DNA	CDR3 protein
TRBD1	.	TRBV7-9	TRBJ2-2	16	TGTGCCAGCAGCCCCATGACAGGGGGCAACACCGGGGAGCTGTTTTTT	CASSPMTGGNTGELFF
.	.	TRBV28	TRBJ2-7	14	TGTGCCAGCAGTTTTTCCGACAGACTCTACGAGCAGTACTTC	CASSFSDRLYEQYF
TRBD1	.	TRBV5-4	TRBJ2-4	16	TGTGCCAGCAGCTCTGGACAGGGTTCTGTCAAAAACATTCAGTACTTC	CASSSGQGSVKNIQYF
TRBD1	.	TRBV5-1	TRBJ2-7	14	TGCGCCAGCAGCTCGACAGGGCCAAGCTACGAGCAGTACTTC	CASSSTGPSYEQYF
.	.	TRBV28	TRBJ2-1	12	TGTGCCAGCACCCTACGTGGCAATGAGCAGTTCTTC	CASTLRGNEQFF
TRBD1	.	TRBV5-1	TRBJ2-7	15	TGCGCCAGCAGCCGTGGGACAGGGGCCTACTACGAGCAGTACTTC	CASSRGTGAYYEQYF
.	.	TRBV6-5	TRBJ1-4	15	TGTGCCAGCAGTTACCGGCGAAGGTCGGGCGAAAAACTGTTTTTT	CASSYRRRSGEKLFF
TRBD2	few	TRBV5-1	TRBJ2-2	17	TGCGCCAGCAGCTTGGTGTTTAGCGGGAGTTCCACCGGGGAGCTGTTTTTT	CASSLVFSGSSTGELFF
TRBD1	.	TRBV6-5	TRBJ1-4	14	TGTGCCAGCAGTTATGACAGGGGAAGTGAAAAACTGTTTTTT	CASSYDRGSEKLFF
TRBD2	.	TRBV7-2	TRBJ2-7	15	TGTGCCAGCAGCTTAGGGACTAGCGGAACCTACGAGCAGTACTTC	CASSLGTSGTYEQYF
.	.	TRBV27	TRBJ1-2	13	TGTGCCAGCAGTTTTGGGGGGAAGGAGGGCTACACCTTC	CASSFGGKEGYTF